Ten or more counts support the clone carrying this TCR beta chain. Antigen: not known. The data derive from a study of T cell repertoires in cytomegalovirus infection. The overall study: It was recently identified HLA-C-restricted and well-studied HLA-B-restricted CMV epitopes that the study used. Public signatures in TCR beta pointed to CMV infection and matching HLA type. Study results and limitations: Clonotypes of TCR beta that were HLA-C-restricted and CMV-specific dominated the ex vivo response. Summed public TCR beta family frequency identified CMV carriers bearing the relevant HLA.

In TCRdb, the reads were re-called with MiXCR into one record per CDR3 protein. The table lists roughly 990,000 distinct CDR3 sequences, roughly a third of them singletons. Germline CDR1 reads LNHDA; CDR2 reads SQIVND (reference sequence). V was pared by 4 bases and J by 4 bases, with 7 bases between. The length of the CDR3 is 12 residues. The V call is TRBV19, the J call TRBJ1-2, with no clear D. This receptor was taken from a human donor in good health (CMV status not recorded). Some clones in this sample may be carry-over from other donors' samples. Here the sequenced sample was cultured CD8+ T cells from PBMCs, taken from culture after CMV antigen stimulation. The CDR3 loop reads CASSNDSYGYTF. CDR3 coding DNA: TGTGCCAGTAGTAACGATTCCTATGGCTACACCTTC.